This TCR beta chain was identified during a study of OX40 agonist ivuxolimab in advanced cancers. This CDR3 has 12 amino acids. V lost 0 bases and J lost 7, with 4 bases in between. Germline V gene sequence: CDR1 MNHNY, CDR2 SVGAGI (reference sequence). Libraries were prepared by immunoSEQ multiplex PCR; TCRdb keeps only in-frame clonotypes and omits some of them. The sample contains 98,000 or so clones, approximately 89% of which appear only once. The chain recombines TRBV6-6 with TRBJ2-1; D is undetermined. The material sequenced was CD4+ or CD8+ T cells sorted from blood, taken in a trial of the OX40 agonist ivuxolimab. This sequence originates from an adult with an advanced solid tumor such as melanoma, head and neck, liver or kidney cancer. The CDR3 region is CASSYSWNEQFF. The CDR3 DNA follows: TGTGCCAGCAGTTACTCATGGAATGAGCAGTTCTTC.